The sequence of this TCR beta chain was determined in a study of cytomegalovirus exposure and HLA in healthy donors. Germline V lookup: CDR1 LGHNA, CDR2 YSLEER. The CDR3 covers 16 residues. V dropped 4 bases and J dropped 0 bases, with 10 bases sitting between them. Though probably carrying unrecorded immune exposures, donors were nominally healthy at sampling. 13 Jbeta primers and 60 Vbeta primers were used for the PCR. Sequencing was performed with immunoSEQ multiplex PCR; in TCRdb, only in-frame clones are kept and a portion is missing. The sample has some 94,000 clones, approximately 71% seen once.

Specimen: PBMCs. This chain joins TRBV4-3 and TRBJ2-6, with D tentatively TRBD1 (6 bases). This receptor was identified in a man over 45 in good health and CMV-seronegative. DNA for the CDR3: TGCGCCAGCAGCCCGGTACAGGGCTCTGGGGCCAACGTCCTGACTTTC. Translating it yields CASSPVQGSGANVLTF.